A selection of T cell receptor beta chains follows, all from one sample in a study of T cells in Graves' hyperthyroidism and ophthalmopathy. TCRdb re-derived calls from the multiplex PCR reads in MiXCR, one entry per CDR3 protein. The repertoire holds under 450,000 distinct CDR3 sequences, with approximately 15% as singletons. Sequenced material: blood. These receptors were collected from a man in his thirties or forties with Graves' hyperthyroidism that later progressed to Graves' ophthalmopathy. Both conserved end residues are part of each CDR3. A D gene is named only where the DNA matches it firmly. Size tells how often a clone was seen (once, few, many) or the class of an expanded clone, and some rows leave it out.

clone size	D gene	V gene	J gene	CDR3 protein	CDR3 DNA
.	TRBD1	TRBV6-7	TRBJ2-1	CASSYSRDREIRSYNEQFF	TGTGCCAGCAGTTACTCTCGGGACAGGGAGATTCGCTCCTACAATGAGCAGTTCTTC
.	.	TRBV6-2/TRBV6-3	TRBJ2-7	CASSQRGTKYSYEQYF	TGTGCCAGCAGCCAACGGGGGACGAAGTACTCCTACGAGCAGTACTTC
few	.	TRBV25-1	TRBJ1-3	CASSALDWKEISGNTIYF	TGTGCCAGCAGTGCGCTAGACTGGAAAGAGATCTCTGGAAACACCATATATTTT
many	.	TRBV30	TRBJ2-1	CAWTVQTPAGTFSYNEQFF	TGTGCCTGGACGGTCCAGACCCCCGCCGGGACCTTTTCCTACAATGAGCAGTTCTTC
.	.	TRBV20-1	TRBJ2-1	CSASRGRSSYNGQFF	TGCAGTGCGAGCAGAGGCCGGAGCTCCTACAATGGGCAGTTCTTC
.	.	TRBV27	TRBJ1-5	CASGSEPYDPQHF	TGTGCCAGCGGTTCGGAGCCTTATGATCCCCAGCATTTT
many	TRBD2	TRBV20-1	TRBJ2-7	CSAQEPTSGGIEQYF	TGCAGTGCTCAGGAACCGACTAGCGGGGGGATCGAGCAGTACTTC
many	TRBD1	TRBV6-1	TRBJ2-1	CASSEALAAVSRGLQFF	TGTGCCAGCAGTGAAGCTCTGGCGGCGGTGTCCAGGGGGCTTCAGTTCTTC
.	.	TRBV3-1	TRBJ1-1	CASTPNWGKPMNTEAFF	TGTGCCAGCACCCCAAATTGGGGGAAACCCATGAACACTGAAGCTTTCTTT
.	.	TRBV30	TRBJ1-2	CAWNRESNGYTF	TGTGCCTGGAACAGGGAGTCGAATGGCTACACCTTC
many	.	TRBV30	TRBJ1-6	CAWSVRGSGALHF	TGTGCCTGGAGTGTACGAGGATCTGGGGCCCTCCACTTT
few	.	TRBV7-9	TRBJ2-3	CASGIDSSTDTQYF	TGTGCCAGCGGCATCGACAGTAGCACAGATACGCAGTATTTT
.	.	TRBV6-2/TRBV6-3	TRBJ2-5	CASSYSIILRQETQYF	TGTGCCAGCAGTTACTCGATCATCCTGAGACAAGAGACCCAGTACTTC
many	.	TRBV28	TRBJ2-1	CASSLVPKSYNEQFF	TGTGCCAGCAGTTTAGTTCCAAAATCCTACAATGAGCAGTTCTTC
.	.	TRBV20-1	TRBJ1-4	CSARAGGSGEKLFF	TGCAGTGCTAGAGCGGGTGGGTCTGGTGAAAAACTGTTTTTT
.	.	TRBV3-1	TRBJ2-2	CASSPSENTGELFF	TGTGCCAGCAGCCCTAGCGAGAACACCGGGGAGCTGTTTTTT
many	TRBD2	TRBV3-1	TRBJ2-5	CASSQESSGQETQYF	TGTGCCAGCAGCCAAGAGTCTAGCGGGCAAGAGACCCAGTACTTC
many	.	TRBV14	TRBJ1-2	CASSQFRTAPYGYTF	TGTGCCAGCAGCCAATTTCGGACAGCCCCCTATGGCTACACCTTC
.	.	TRBV20-1	TRBJ2-2	CSASGGVGELFF	TGCAGTGCAAGTGGGGGTGTCGGGGAGCTGTTTTTT